Listed below are T cell receptor beta chains from one sample, sequenced in a study of cytomegalovirus exposure and HLA in healthy donors. Data came from immunoSEQ multiplex PCR; TCRdb stores just in-frame clones and leaves some out. The data show about 110,000 clones, 60% to 75% seen once. The material sequenced was PBMCs. The receptors here all came from a man under 40 in good health and CMV-seronegative. Each CDR3 is given with its conserved first and last residue. The D gene is left open where the match is weak. Clone size, where shown, is once, few, many, or a class for clones that have expanded.

- | TRBJ1-1 | TRBD1 | TRBV7-6 | CASSLGGQGQAFF | TGTGCCAGCAGCTTAGGGGGACAGGGGCAAGCTTTCTTT
- | TRBJ2-5 | TRBD1 | TRBV10-3 | CAISEWTGETQYF | TGTGCCATCAGTGAGTGGACAGGTGAAACCCAGTACTTC
- | TRBJ2-7 | - | TRBV9 | CASSVGQGGWWGDPYEQYF | TGTGCCAGCAGCGTAGGTCAGGGTGGATGGTGGGGCGATCCCTACGAGCAGTACTTC
- | TRBJ1-2 | TRBD1 | TRBV6-5 | CASSLSGQLYGYTF | TGTGCCAGCAGTCTATCGGGACAGCTATATGGCTACACCTTC
- | TRBJ2-3 | TRBD1 | TRBV10-3 | CATRDRAADTRYF | TGTGCCACCCGGGACAGGGCCGCAGATACGCGGTATTTT
few | TRBJ2-2 | - | TRBV13 | CASSWMPGTGNTGELFF | TGTGCCAGCAGCTGGATGCCGGGGACTGGGAACACCGGGGAGCTGTTTTTT
- | TRBJ2-7 | TRBD1 | TRBV6-5 | CASSYSGQGGYEQYF | TGTGCCAGCAGTTACTCAGGACAGGGAGGCTACGAGCAGTACTTC
few | TRBJ2-2 | - | TRBV7-3 | CASSLSQNTGELFF | TGTGCCAGCAGCTTAAGTCAAAACACCGGGGAGCTGTTTTTT
- | TRBJ1-6 | TRBD1 | TRBV6-1 | CASRQGNNSPLHF | TGTGCCAGCAGACAGGGGAATAATTCACCCCTCCACTTT
- | TRBJ1-1 | - | TRBV11-2 | CASSPAPGGRTEAFF | TGTGCCAGCAGCCCCGCCCCTGGGGGGAGAACTGAAGCTTTCTTT
- | TRBJ2-1 | - | TRBV23-1 | CASRLTRSYNEQFF | TGCGCCAGCAGGCTGACTAGATCCTACAATGAGCAGTTCTTC
- | TRBJ1-5 | - | TRBV5-8 | CASSLRARTTRGTNQPQHF | TGTGCCAGCAGCTTGAGGGCCAGGACCACGCGGGGAACCAATCAGCCCCAGCATTTT
- | TRBJ2-7 | - | TRBV6-4 | CASRIGQLSYEQYF | TGTGCCAGCAGGATCGGACAGTTATCCTACGAGCAGTACTTC
- | TRBJ2-4 | - | TRBV14 | CASSQVNVAGVFAKNIQYF | TGTGCCAGCAGCCAAGTTAACGTCGCAGGGGTCTTCGCCAAAAACATTCAGTACTTC
- | TRBJ2-7 | TRBD2 | TRBV28 | CASSRTRMGYEQYF | TGTGCCAGCAGCCGGACTAGAATGGGCTACGAGCAGTACTTC
once | TRBJ2-1 | TRBD2 | TRBV5-1 | CASSWGGDEQFF | TGCGCCAGCAGCTGGGGGGGGGATGAGCAGTTCTTC
once | TRBJ2-1 | TRBD2 | TRBV2 | CASSETSGGAYNEQFF | TGTGCCAGCAGTGAGACTAGCGGGGGGGCCTACAATGAGCAGTTCTTC
- | TRBJ2-1 | - | TRBV6-6 | CASSYSGRGGNEQFF | TGTGCCAGCAGTTACTCAGGTAGAGGGGGCAATGAGCAGTTCTTC
- | TRBJ2-7 | TRBD1 | TRBV27 | CASRRQGVIYEQYF | TGTGCCAGTCGGCGGCAGGGGGTCATTTACGAGCAGTACTTC
- | TRBJ2-7 | TRBD1 | TRBV7-3 | CASSQGQGGYEQYF | TGTGCCAGCAGCCAGGGACAGGGAGGGTACGAGCAGTACTTC
few | TRBJ2-7 | - | TRBV5-6 | CASFRRSYRHSYEQYF | TGTGCCAGCTTTCGCAGGTCGTACAGGCACTCCTACGAGCAGTACTTC
medium-sized | TRBJ2-7 | TRBD1 | TRBV4-2 | CASSQSNRGNEQYF | TGTGCCAGCAGCCAGAGTAACAGGGGGAACGAGCAGTACTTC
once | TRBJ2-2 | - | TRBV27 | CASSRDIAGELFF | TGTGCCAGCAGTAGGGACATCGCCGGGGAGCTGTTTTTT
once | TRBJ2-3 | - | TRBV6-5 | CASRRGTDTQYF | TGTGCCAGTCGGCGGGGCACAGATACGCAGTATTTT
- | TRBJ1-1 | TRBD1 | TRBV19 | CASSIDSGQGNTEAFF | TGTGCCAGTAGTATCGACTCAGGACAGGGGAACACTGAAGCTTTCTTT
- | TRBJ2-3 | - | TRBV5-1 | CASSLAPGAPGRAQYF | TGCGCCAGCAGCTTGGCACCGGGAGCCCCGGGTAGGGCGCAGTATTTT
- | TRBJ2-2 | - | TRBV7-9 | CASSLVQGLSGELFF | TGTGCCAGCAGCTTAGTTCAGGGTTTATCCGGGGAGCTGTTTTTT
- | TRBJ2-7 | - | TRBV6-1 | CASSSLQVAYEQYF | TGTGCCAGCAGCTCCCTCCAGGTGGCGTACGAGCAGTACTTC
- | TRBJ1-4 | - | TRBV19 | CASSPRGSSGEKLFF | TGTGCCAGTAGTCCACGTGGGTCTTCAGGTGAAAAACTGTTTTTT
few | TRBJ1-5 | TRBD1 | TRBV28 | CASSLYRGSNQPQHF | TGTGCCAGCAGCCTATACAGGGGGAGCAATCAGCCCCAGCATTTT
- | TRBJ2-5 | TRBD1 | TRBV28 | CASRWTGLETQYF | TGTGCCAGCAGATGGACAGGGCTCGAGACCCAGTACTTC
- | TRBJ2-5 | TRBD2 | TRBV14 | CASSEGLAGTETQYF | TGTGCCAGCAGCGAAGGACTAGCGGGGACAGAGACCCAGTACTTC
once | TRBJ2-4 | - | TRBV6-5 | CASSRTVELNIQYF | TGTGCCAGCAGTCGGACAGTCGAACTTAACATTCAGTACTTC
- | TRBJ2-1 | - | TRBV2 | CASRRDSDNEQFF | TGTGCCAGCAGACGGGACTCCGACAATGAGCAGTTCTTC
- | TRBJ2-5 | TRBD1 | TRBV5-1 | CASSADRGRFGETQYF | TGCGCCAGCAGCGCGGACAGGGGGCGGTTCGGGGAGACCCAGTACTTC
- | TRBJ1-1 | TRBD1 | TRBV6-5 | CASSNHRGQTEAFF | TGTGCCAGCAGTAATCACAGGGGGCAAACTGAAGCTTTCTTT
- | TRBJ2-1 | - | TRBV7-3 | CASRSAGDEQFF | TGTGCCAGCAGATCCGCAGGGGATGAGCAGTTCTTC
- | TRBJ2-3 | TRBD1 | TRBV19 | CASSPDRVYTDTQYF | TGTGCCAGTAGCCCCGACAGGGTATACACAGATACGCAGTATTTT
- | TRBJ1-2 | - | TRBV5-6 | CASSLEPRAGDGYTF | TGTGCCAGCAGCTTGGAGCCCCGGGCAGGGGATGGCTACACCTTC
- | TRBJ2-6 | - | TRBV19 | CASSPAGHSGANVLTF | TGTGCCAGTAGCCCAGCGGGCCACTCTGGGGCCAACGTCCTGACTTTC
- | TRBJ1-6 | TRBD1 | TRBV6-5 | CASSGQGNSPLHF | TGTGCCAGCAGCGGACAGGGTAATTCACCCCTCCACTTT
- | TRBJ2-7 | - | TRBV19 | CASSPSRVSTYEQYF | TGTGCCAGTAGTCCGAGCCGGGTCTCGACTTACGAGCAGTACTTC
- | TRBJ2-5 | TRBD1 | TRBV5-5 | CASSSPRGLETQYF | TGTGCCAGCAGCTCACCCAGGGGGCTGGAGACCCAGTACTTC
- | TRBJ2-7 | - | TRBV29-1 | CSAVQGSYEQYF | TGCAGCGCCGTACAGGGAAGCTACGAGCAGTACTTC
- | TRBJ1-1 | - | TRBV4-1 | CASSHDSPNTEAFF | TGCGCCAGCAGCCACGACAGCCCAAACACTGAAGCTTTCTTT
once | TRBJ2-2 | - | TRBV9 | CASSVAPRDTGELFF | TGTGCCAGCAGCGTAGCTCCCCGGGACACCGGGGAGCTGTTTTTT
few | TRBJ2-1 | - | TRBV5-1 | CASSLEGSGEQFF | TGCGCCAGCAGCTTGGAAGGATCCGGGGAGCAGTTCTTC
- | TRBJ1-3 | TRBD1 | TRBV5-1 | CASSGQGSGNTIYF | TGCGCCAGCAGCGGACAGGGTAGTGGAAACACCATATATTTT
- | TRBJ1-2 | - | TRBV5-1 | CASSLMTGDYGYTF | TGCGCCAGCAGCTTGATGACCGGGGACTATGGCTACACCTTC
once | TRBJ2-1 | TRBD2 | TRBV5-1 | CASSLARAGVPYNEQFF | TGCGCCAGCAGCTTGGCGCGGGCGGGAGTCCCCTACAATGAGCAGTTCTTC
- | TRBJ2-3 | - | TRBV10-3 | CAISAGTSTDTQYF | TGTGCCATCAGTGCGGGGACTAGCACAGATACGCAGTATTTT
- | TRBJ2-3 | - | TRBV7-9 | CASSLVQGPTTDTQYF | TGTGCCAGCAGCTTAGTTCAGGGGCCAACTACAGATACGCAGTATTTT
once | TRBJ1-5 | TRBD1 | TRBV15 | CATSGTGLGNQPQHF | TGTGCCACCAGCGGGACAGGTTTGGGAAATCAGCCCCAGCATTTT
- | TRBJ2-5 | - | TRBV21-1 | CASSNQGTSGSVHQETQYF | TGTGCCAGCAGCAACCAAGGGACTAGCGGGAGCGTCCACCAAGAGACCCAGTACTTC
- | TRBJ2-7 | TRBD2 | TRBV7-9 | CASSLELAGGEQYF | TGTGCCAGCAGCTTAGAACTAGCGGGGGGCGAGCAGTACTTC